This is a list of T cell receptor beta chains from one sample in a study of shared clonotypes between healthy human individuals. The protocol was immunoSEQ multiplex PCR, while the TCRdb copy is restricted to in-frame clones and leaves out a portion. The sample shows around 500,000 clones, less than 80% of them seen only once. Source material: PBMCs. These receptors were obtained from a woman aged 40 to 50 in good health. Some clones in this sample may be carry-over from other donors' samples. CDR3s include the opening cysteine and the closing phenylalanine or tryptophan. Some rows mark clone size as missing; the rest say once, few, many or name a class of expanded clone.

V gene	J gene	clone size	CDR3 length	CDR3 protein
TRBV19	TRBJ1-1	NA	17	CASSIPPGTGGNTEAFF
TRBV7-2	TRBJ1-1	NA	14	CASSYNSGDGEAFF
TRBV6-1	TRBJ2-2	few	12	CASIGNTGELFF
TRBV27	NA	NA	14	CASSFRVTGYEQYF
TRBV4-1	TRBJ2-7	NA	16	CASSRQSGTGMWEQYF
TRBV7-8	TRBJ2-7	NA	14	CASSLEARGYEQYF
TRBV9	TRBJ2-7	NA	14	CASSAGHRAGEQYF
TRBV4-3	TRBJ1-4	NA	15	CASSQASRNNEKLFF
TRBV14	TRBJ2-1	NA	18	CASSQAATGSIYYNEQFF
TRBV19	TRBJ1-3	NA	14	CASKDGNSGNTIYF
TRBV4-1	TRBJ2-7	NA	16	CASSQDRGAPSYEQYF
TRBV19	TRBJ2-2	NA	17	CASSIGRVRDITGELFF
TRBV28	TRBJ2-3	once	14	CASSPTSGTDTQYF
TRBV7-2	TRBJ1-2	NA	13	CASRPDGSYGYTF
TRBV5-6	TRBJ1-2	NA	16	CASSFVPGQGNYGYTF
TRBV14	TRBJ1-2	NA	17	CASSQVVSGDSRYGYTF
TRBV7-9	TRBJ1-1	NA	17	CASSYGTGDFMNTEAFF
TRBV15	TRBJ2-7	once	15	CATSSQTGGPYEQYF
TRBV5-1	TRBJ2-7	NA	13	CASSLDRQYEQYF
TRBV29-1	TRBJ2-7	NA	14	CSVEGGDSSYEQYF
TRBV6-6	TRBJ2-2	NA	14	CASSGRGNTGELFF
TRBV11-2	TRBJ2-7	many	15	CASSNRVSGHYEQYF
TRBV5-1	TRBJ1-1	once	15	CASSLDRGRVAEAFF
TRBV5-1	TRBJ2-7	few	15	CASSLIETGGYEQYF
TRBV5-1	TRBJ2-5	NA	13	CASSGQGWETQYF
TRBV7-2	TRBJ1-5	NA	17	CASSLDDSPYSNQPQHF
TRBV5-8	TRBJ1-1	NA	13	CASSLPRETEAFF
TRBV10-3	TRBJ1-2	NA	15	CASRGGGTGGDGYTF
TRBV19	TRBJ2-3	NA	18	CASRHLAGGSGTADTQYF
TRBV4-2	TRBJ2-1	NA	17	CASSPYSLAGGINEQFF
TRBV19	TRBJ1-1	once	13	CASRPGTPTEAFF
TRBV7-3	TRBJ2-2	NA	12	CASATPPGELFF
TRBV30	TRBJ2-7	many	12	CAWSVTPYEQYF
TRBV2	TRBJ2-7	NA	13	CASRADSPYEQYF
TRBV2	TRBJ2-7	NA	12	CASSEAGYEQYF
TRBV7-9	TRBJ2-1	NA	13	CASSLFQDSEQFF
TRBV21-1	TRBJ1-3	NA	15	CASSIRGYSGNTIYF
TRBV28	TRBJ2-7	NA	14	CASGPPGTRQKQYF
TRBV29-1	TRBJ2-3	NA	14	CSVVALASTDTQYF
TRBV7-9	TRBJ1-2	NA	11	CASSRDSGYTF
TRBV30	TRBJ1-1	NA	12	CAWDRGQGEAFF